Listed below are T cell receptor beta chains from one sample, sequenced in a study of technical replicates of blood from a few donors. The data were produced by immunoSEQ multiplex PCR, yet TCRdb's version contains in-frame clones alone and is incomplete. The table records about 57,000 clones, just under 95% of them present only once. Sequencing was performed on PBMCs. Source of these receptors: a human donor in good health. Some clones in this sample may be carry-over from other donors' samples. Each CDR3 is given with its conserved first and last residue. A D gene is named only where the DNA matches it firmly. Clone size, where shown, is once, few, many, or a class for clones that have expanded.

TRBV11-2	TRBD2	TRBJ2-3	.	TGTGCCAGCAGCTTTCTAGCGGGGGACTCAGATACGCAGTATTTT	CASSFLAGDSDTQYF
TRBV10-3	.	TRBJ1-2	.	TGTGCCATCAGTGAGACCACAGGGAACTATGGCTACACCTTC	CAISETTGNYGYTF
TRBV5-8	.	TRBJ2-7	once	TGTGCCAGCAGCTTGGGGGGCCCCTACGAGCAGTACTTC	CASSLGGPYEQYF
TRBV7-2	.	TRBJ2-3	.	TGTGCCAGCAGCTTAGGACTGAGCACAGATACGCAGTATTTT	CASSLGLSTDTQYF
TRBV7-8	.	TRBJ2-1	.	TGTGCCAGCGCTAGGCGGGACAATGAGCAGTTCTTC	CASARRDNEQFF
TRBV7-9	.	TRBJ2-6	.	TGCGCCAGCAGCCAAGATAGCGGCTCTGGGGCCAACGTCCTGACTTTC	CASSQDSGSGANVLTF
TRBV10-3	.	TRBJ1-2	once	TGTGCCATCACATCCTCGGGGAGCTATGGCTACACCTTC	CAITSSGSYGYTF
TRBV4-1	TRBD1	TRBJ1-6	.	TGCGCCAGCAGCGCACCGGGACAGGGGGTATCCCTCCACTTT	CASSAPGQGVSLHF
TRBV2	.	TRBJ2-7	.	TGTGCCGCCAGTCGACAGATCCGCACCGAGCAGTACTTC	CAASRQIRTEQYF
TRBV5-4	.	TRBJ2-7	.	TGTGCCAGCAGCTTGTCGGAAGCGGCCCCCTCCTACGAGCAGTACTTC	CASSLSEAAPSYEQYF
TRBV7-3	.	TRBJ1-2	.	TGTGCCAGCAGCTGGAGGGGATCTGGCGGCTACACCTTC	CASSWRGSGGYTF
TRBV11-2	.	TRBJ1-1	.	TGTGCCAGCAGTCCCGCGGTCGGTGTGAACACTGAAGCTTTCTTT	CASSPAVGVNTEAFF
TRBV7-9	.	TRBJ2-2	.	TGTGCCAGCAGCCCAGTGCCCGCTCCCCGGGGAAAGGCCGGGGAGCTGTTTTTT	CASSPVPAPRGKAGELFF
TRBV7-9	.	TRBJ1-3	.	TGTGCCAGCAGCTCGGCGGAGGGGACCAACTCTGGAAACACCATATATTTT	CASSSAEGTNSGNTIYF
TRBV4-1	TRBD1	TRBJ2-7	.	TGCGCCAGCAGCCGGGGACAGGGCACCTACGAGCAGTACTTC	CASSRGQGTYEQYF
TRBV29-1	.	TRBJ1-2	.	TGCAGCGTTGAGTTGGGAGGGGGAGGCTACACCTTC	CSVELGGGGYTF
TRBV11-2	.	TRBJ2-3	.	TGTGCCAGCAGCCTCCGGGACAATCCTGGCACAGATACGCAGTATTTT	CASSLRDNPGTDTQYF
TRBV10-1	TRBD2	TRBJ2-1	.	TGCGCCAGCATCTTGGGGCGGGAGACGAACAATGAGCAGTTCTTC	CASILGRETNNEQFF
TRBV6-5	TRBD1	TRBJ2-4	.	TGTGCCAGCAGTTACAGCGGACCAGGGGGAAACATTCAGTACTTC	CASSYSGPGGNIQYF
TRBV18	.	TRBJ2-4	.	TGTGCCAGCTCACTGGGACTAGCCAAAAACATTCAGTACTTC	CASSLGLAKNIQYF
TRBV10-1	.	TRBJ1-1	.	TGCGCCAGCAGACCCGGCTTCGGGGGTATAATGAACACTGAAGCTTTCTTT	CASRPGFGGIMNTEAFF
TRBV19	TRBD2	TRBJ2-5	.	TGTGCCAGTAGTGGAGCGGGGTGGGGTGAGACCCAGTACTTC	CASSGAGWGETQYF
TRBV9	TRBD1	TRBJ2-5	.	TGTGCCAGCAGCGTAGACAGGGGCCGGGGAGAGACCCAGTACTTC	CASSVDRGRGETQYF
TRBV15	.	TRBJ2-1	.	TGTGCCACCAGCAGAGTTGGACTAGAGGGGGGAAATGAGCAGTTCTTC	CATSRVGLEGGNEQFF